The rows below give T cell receptor beta chains drawn from one sample of a study of PD-L1 blockade in urothelial cancer. Clones were read by immunoSEQ multiplex PCR, and TCRdb kept only the in-frame ones, dropping some. This table has 87,000 or so clones, 84% appearing once. The sample in question was PBMCs, obtained around atezolizumab (anti-PD-L1) treatment. The source is a man in his sixties with urothelial cancer. Each CDR3 is given without its conserved first and last residue. Fields, in order: D gene, V gene, CDR3 protein. D genes are given only for firm matches.

TRBD2 | TRBV4-1 | ASSQNLDWGGVGKETQY
NA | TRBV5-1 | ASSLVESARYEQY
TRBD1 | TRBV5-4 | ASSDRQGVTGNTIY
NA | TRBV6-5 | ASRIPGTYGYT
TRBD1 | TRBV19 | ASSIEGQGAGELF
TRBD1 | TRBV7-2 | ASSRDRGEAF
NA | TRBV21-1 | ASSKKGGTGGVDEQY
TRBD1 | TRBV19 | ASSLESGQGWGQPQH
NA | TRBV19 | ASSIDQETQY
NA | TRBV19 | ASSIVVGAYEQY
TRBD1 | TRBV30 | AWRSAGGEKLF
TRBD1 | TRBV7-8 | ASSLGNIGQGANEQY
NA | TRBV4-1 | ASSQGWRDTDTQY
NA | TRBV6-6 | ASSAHSNTEAF